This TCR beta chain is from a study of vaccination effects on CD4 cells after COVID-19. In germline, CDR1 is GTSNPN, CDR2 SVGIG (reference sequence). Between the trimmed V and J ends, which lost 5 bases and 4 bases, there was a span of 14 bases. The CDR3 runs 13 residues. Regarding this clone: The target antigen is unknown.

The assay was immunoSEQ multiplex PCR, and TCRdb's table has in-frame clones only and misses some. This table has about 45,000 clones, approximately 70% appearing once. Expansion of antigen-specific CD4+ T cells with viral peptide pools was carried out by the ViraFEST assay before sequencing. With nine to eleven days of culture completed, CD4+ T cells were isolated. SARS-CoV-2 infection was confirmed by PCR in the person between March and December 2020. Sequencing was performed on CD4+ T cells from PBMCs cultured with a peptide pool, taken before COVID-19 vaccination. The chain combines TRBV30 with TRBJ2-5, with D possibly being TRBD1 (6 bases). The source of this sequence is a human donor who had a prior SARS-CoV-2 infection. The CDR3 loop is CAWEHRVRETQYF. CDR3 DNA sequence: TGTGCCTGGGAACACAGGGTTCGAGAGACCCAGTACTTC. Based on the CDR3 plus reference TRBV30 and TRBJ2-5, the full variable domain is SQTIHQWPATLVQPVGSPLSLECTVEGTSNPNLYWYRQAAGRGLQLLFYSVGIGQISSEVPQNLSASRPQDRQFILSSKKLLLSDSGFYLCAWEHRVRETQYFGPGTRLLVL.